What follows are 25 T cell receptor beta chains derived from one specimen sequenced in a study of CD8 T cells in ankylosing spondylitis (dated by TCRdb to 2017 to 2019). The library was generated by 5' RACE. These reads were obtained on an Illumina HiSeq 2500. TCRdb cleaned the public reads at Q25 with fastp, built clones with MiXCR and kept in-frame beta chains. For every CDR3 protein sequence, its rows merge into one entry that carries the most common genes and DNA. The sample yields about 330,000 distinct CDR3 sequences; roughly 8% were counted once. The ten largest make up roughly 15% of the sample. What these receptors recognize is not known. General conclusions and limits of the study: A TCR beta motif of several highly homologous amino acid variants appeared characteristic of blood from ankylosing spondylitis patients.

Sequenced sample: blood, either unsorted or a sorted T cell fraction (not recorded which). Every receptor here comes from a male donor with ankylosing spondylitis.

This clonotype was recorded many times. The gene calls are TRBV6-2 or TRBV6-3 and TRBJ1-2; 7 bases fit TRBD1. Germline V gene data show CDR1 as MNHEY and CDR2 as SVGEGT. Losses at the gene ends were 0 bases for V and 6 bases for J; bases not matched to a gene: 10. The CDR3 is made up of 16 amino acids. CDR3 region: CASSYSGSTGRDGYTF. The CDR3 nucleotides are TGTGCCAGCAGTTACTCTGGCTCGACAGGGCGGGATGGCTACACCTTC.

The chain is built from TRBV29-1 and TRBJ1-2; TRBD1 aligns across 9 bases. Germline V gene lookup returns CDR1 SQVTM and CDR2 ANQGSEA. The CDR3 is 13 residues long. With V trimmed by 6 bases and J by 5 bases, 7 bases remained unmatched. DNA for the CDR3: TGCAGCGTCAACCGGGACAGGGAATATGGCTACACCTTC. Translating gives CSVNRDREYGYTF.

This clonotype was counted between two and nine times. This rearrangement joins TRBV5-1 to TRBJ2-1; TRBD2 matches at 14 bases. Trimming took 4 bases from V and 6 from J; bases not matched to a gene: 6. Germline CDR1 and CDR2: SGHRS and YFSETQ. The CDR3 runs 16 residues. CDR3 sequence: CASSRGLAGGINEQFF. CDR3 sequence (DNA): TGCGCCAGCAGCAGAGGACTAGCGGGAGGAATCAATGAGCAGTTCTTC. Supplemented by reference TRBV5-1 and TRBJ2-1, the full variable domain reads KAGVTQTPRYLIKTRGQQVTLSCSPISGHRSVSWYQQTPGQGLQFLFEYFSETQRNKGNFPGRFSGRQFSNSRSEMNVSTLELGDSALYLCASSRGLAGGINEQFFGPGTRLTVL.

In this sample, this clonotype turned up a few times. This chain connects TRBV11-3 to TRBJ2-3, with 9 bases fitting TRBD2. This CDR3 has 16 residues. From germline, CDR1 is SGHNT and CDR2 YENEEA. V lost 3 bases and J lost 2; bases outside the gene matches: 6. DNA of the CDR3: TGTGCCAGCAGCTTGCTAGCGGGACTTAACACAGATACGCAGTATTTT. Protein sequence: CASSLLAGLNTDTQYF.

This clonotype turned up a few times. The genes are TRBV12-3 or TRBV12-4 and TRBJ1-1, with D possibly being TRBD1 (6 bases). The CDR3 is 15 residues long. The germline V and J ends were trimmed by 5 bases and 0 bases, with 13 bases remaining between them. The CDR3 DNA reads TGTGCCAGCAGTAGCGAGCGGGACATGAACACTGAAGCTTTCTTT. Translation gives CASSSERDMNTEAFF.

For this clonotype: At one end the junction does not follow the germline gene, possibly because of a read error. V usage is TRBV28 and J usage is TRBJ2-7; 9 nucleotides line up with TRBD1. The CDR3 loop spans 14 amino acids. The germline V gene encodes CDR1 MDHEN and CDR2 SYDVKM. CDR3 sequence (DNA): TGTGCCAGCAGAGAAGGCGGACAGGGGAACGAGCGGTACTTC. This sequence encodes CASREGGQGNERYF. The full variable domain, with the rest looked up from reference TRBV28 and TRBJ2-7, is DVKVTQSSRYLVKRTGEKVFLECVQDMDHENMFWYRQDPGLGLRLIYFSYDVKMKEKGDIPEGYSVSREKKERFSLILESASTNQTSMYLCASREGGQGNERYFGPGTRLTVT.

The CDR3 sequence: CASSLIRGVWREGQANEQFF. The DNA of the CDR3 is TGTGCCAGCAGCTTAATTCGTGGGGTGTGGCGGGAGGGCCAGGCAAATGAGCAGTTCTTC. The chain employs TRBV11-2 and TRBJ2-1; TRBD2 matches at 9 bases. Trimming took 2 bases from V and 7 from J; bases not matched to a gene: 21. This CDR3 is built from 20 residues. In germline, CDR1 is SGHAT, CDR2 FQNNGV.

V and J are TRBV20-1 and TRBJ2-1, with D perhaps given as TRBD1 or TRBD2 (5 bases each). The germline gives CDR1 DFQATT, CDR2 SNEGSKA (reference sequence). Trimming stripped 4 bases from V and 10 bases from J, with 11 bases between. This CDR3 region has 11 residues. This CDR3 reads CSATTGTEQFF. The CDR3 DNA reads as TGCAGTGCTACCACCGGGACCGAGCAGTTCTTC.

This clonotype has at least ten counts. This sequence joins TRBV7-9 and TRBJ2-1, with TRBD2 matching 8 bases. The CDR3 sequence is 13 residues long. Germline V gene sequence: CDR1 SEHNR, CDR2 FQNEAQ (reference sequence). V was pared by 6 bases and J by 7 bases, with 5 bases of the junction left unmatched. The CDR3 coding sequence is TGTGCCAGCAGGGGGACTAGAGTGAATGAGCAGTTCTTC. As protein: CASRGTRVNEQFF.

This clonotype has more than one count but fewer than ten. The CDR3 is CASSFGGQEPDTQYF. In DNA form, the CDR3 reads TGCGCCAGCAGCTTTGGGGGACAGGAGCCTGATACGCAGTATTTT. The J gene is TRBJ2-3, the V gene TRBV5-1; TRBD1 matches 8 bases. V lost 2 bases to trimming and J lost 6 bases; unmatched junction nucleotides: 8. Looked up from germline, CDR1 is SGHRS and CDR2 is YFSETQ. The CDR3 has 15 amino acids. Filled out from reference TRBV5-1 and TRBJ2-3, the complete variable domain reads KAGVTQTPRYLIKTRGQQVTLSCSPISGHRSVSWYQQTPGQGLQFLFEYFSETQRNKGNFPGRFSGRQFSNSRSEMNVSTLELGDSALYLCASSFGGQEPDTQYFGPGTRLTVL.

This clonotype showed up just a few times. The gene calls are TRBV28 and TRBJ2-1, with 10 bases identical to TRBD2. The V gene's germline CDR1 is MDHEN and CDR2 SYDVKM. V was pared by 4 bases and J by 10 bases, with 10 bases of the junction left unmatched. The length of the CDR3 is 15 residues. The CDR3 protein is CASSSLLAGVHEQFF. DNA of the CDR3: TGTGCCAGCAGTTCCCTCCTAGCGGGAGTACACGAGCAGTTCTTC.

This clonotype occurred a few times. This CDR3 is CASRRTSGRNNEQFF. CDR3 DNA: TGTGCCAGCAGACGGACTAGCGGGAGGAACAATGAGCAGTTCTTC. The chain couples TRBV7-9 to TRBJ2-1; 14 positions agree with TRBD2. V dropped 6 bases and J dropped 5; count of bases not matched to a gene: 3. Per the germline V gene, CDR1 is SEHNR and CDR2 is FQNEAQ (reference sequence). CDR3 length equals 15 residues.

The chain has TRBV7-6 and TRBJ2-1, with 10 positions matching TRBD2. CDR3 length: 14 amino acids. Germline V gene sequence: CDR1 SGHVS, CDR2 FNYEAQ. V lost 8 bases and J lost 8; bases outside the gene matches: 9. The CDR3 loop is CASAGAGGEYEQFF. CDR3 DNA sequence: TGTGCCAGCGCAGGAGCGGGAGGGGAGTATGAGCAGTTCTTC.

This clonotype came up many times. The chain has TRBV7-9 and TRBJ2-2, with D perhaps being TRBD1 or TRBD2 (5 bases each). Germline V gives CDR1 SEHNR, CDR2 FQNEAQ (reference sequence). The CDR3 covers 13 residues. Trimming took off 2 bases at V and 6 bases at J, with 7 bases between the two ends. This CDR3 is CASSLWGSGELFF. CDR3 nucleotides: TGTGCCAGCAGCTTATGGGGGTCCGGGGAGCTGTTTTTT.

This clonotype was counted ten times or more. The J gene is TRBJ1-2, the V gene TRBV5-1, with TRBD1 matching over 8 bases. Germline trimming cut 3 bases from V and 6 bases from J; bases unmatched to any gene: 4. CDR1 is SGHRS and CDR2 is YFSETQ in the germline V gene. This CDR3 is 13 amino acids long. CDR3 nucleotides: TGCGCCAGCAGCTCGGACAGGGACCATGGCTACACCTTC. Amino acids: CASSSDRDHGYTF.

This clonotype was seen repeatedly, ten times or more. The V gene is TRBV25-1, the J gene TRBJ1-4, with 8 bases aligning to TRBD1. Germline assignment: CDR1 MGHDK and CDR2 SYGVNS. Germline trimming cut 3 bases from V and 10 bases from J; bases unmatched to any gene: 7. The length of the CDR3 is 14 residues. CDR3 bases: TGTGCCAGCAGTGATCACGGACAGGGCGGAAAACTGTTTTTT. This encodes CASSDHGQGGKLFF. Full variable domain (remainder filled in from reference TRBV25-1 and TRBJ1-4): EADIYQTPRYLVIGTGKKITLECSQTMGHDKMYWYQQDPGMELHLIHYSYGVNSTEKGDLSSESTVSRIRTEHFPLTLESARPSHTSQYLCASSDHGQGGKLFFGSGTQLSVL.

This clonotype was counted many times. The chain recombines TRBV9 with TRBJ2-2, with D possibly being TRBD1 (6 bases). CDR3 length: 17 residues. V lost 0 bases, J lost 4 bases, and 16 bases lay in between. Per germline, CDR1 SGDLS and CDR2 YYNGEE. The CDR3 region has the DNA TGTGCCAGCAGCGTAGGGGATGACAGGTTAAGCACCGGGGAGCTGTTTTTT. Translated: CASSVGDDRLSTGELFF.

This clonotype was detected only a few times. This chain links TRBV4-3 with TRBJ2-5; 10 nucleotides match TRBD2. V was clipped by 2 bases and J by 7 bases; unmatched bases: 13. This CDR3 region has 17 residues. The V gene's germline CDR1 is LGHNA and CDR2 YSLEER. CDR3 coding DNA: TGCGCCAGCAGCCAATCCTCTAGCGGGAGCCCAACGGGGACCCAGTACTTC. It codes for CASSQSSSGSPTGTQYF.

This clonotype appeared a few times. V is TRBV5-6 and J is TRBJ2-7; 13 bases are shared with TRBD2. The CDR3 has 16 amino acids. Germline-derived CDR1 and CDR2 are SGHDT and YYEEEE. After removal of 4 bases from V and 7 bases from J, the junction contained 11 bases not matched to a gene. This CDR3 is CASSTGTSGAGREQYF. In DNA, the CDR3 is TGTGCCAGCAGCACCGGGACTAGCGGGGCTGGCAGGGAGCAGTACTTC.

The rearrangement joins TRBV7-3 to TRBJ2-3; 7 bases map to TRBD1. Trimming cost V 4 bases and J 5 bases; bases outside gene matches: 6. The CDR3 loop spans 14 amino acids. CDR1 SGHTA and CDR2 FQGTGA come from the germline V gene. DNA of the CDR3: TGTGCCAGCAGCTCCCCGAGACAGGGAGATACGCAGTATTTT. Its translation is CASSSPRQGDTQYF.

This clonotype appeared many times. The genes are TRBV12-3 or TRBV12-4 and TRBJ2-2; 9 nucleotides match TRBD1. CDR3 length: 16 amino acids. After removal of 1 base from V and 4 bases from J, the junction contained 4 bases not matched to a gene. CDR3 sequence (DNA): TGTGCCAGCAGTTTAGACCCGGGACAGGGCACCGGGGAGCTGTTTTTT. Translation: CASSLDPGQGTGELFF.

This clonotype was found many times. This chain connects TRBV28 to TRBJ1-6, with 8 bases aligning to TRBD1. Germline loops: CDR1 MDHEN, CDR2 SYDVKM. The V gene end was trimmed by 6 bases and the J gene end by 14 bases; junction bases not matched to a gene: 12. This CDR3 is 14 amino acids long. CDR3 bases: TGTGCCAGCAGCTGGACAGGGTCCGGGGGATCCCTCCACTTT. Its translation is CASSWTGSGGSLHF.

This clonotype was seen repeatedly, ten times or more. The CDR3 DNA sequence: TGTGCCAGCAGCCCTGGGGTGGCCGGGGAGCTGTTTTTT. It is translated as CASSPGVAGELFF. The chain has TRBV7-2 and TRBJ2-2; no definite D call. From germline, CDR1 is SGHTA and CDR2 FQGNSA. This CDR3 spans 13 amino acids. V lost 5 bases, J lost 6 bases, and 10 bases lay in between.

This clonotype was counted only a few times. The chain employs TRBV6-1 and TRBJ2-3, with D possibly matching TRBD2 (5 bases). Trimming pared 6 bases from V and 5 bases from J, leaving 18 bases between. The CDR3 runs to 15 residues. Per germline, CDR1 MNHNS and CDR2 SASEGT. The CDR3: CASRTDWGGGDTQYF. The CDR3, as DNA: TGTGCCAGCAGAACCGACTGGGGTGGAGGAGATACGCAGTATTTT.

This clonotype was recorded at least ten times. The genes are TRBV5-1 and TRBJ1-6, with 10 nucleotides matching TRBD1. Germline V gene data show CDR1 as SGHRS and CDR2 as YFSETQ. The V gene end was trimmed by 4 bases and the J gene end by 10 bases; junction bases not matched to a gene: 2. The length of the CDR3 is 13 residues. CDR3: CASSGDRGSPLHF. In DNA, the CDR3 is TGCGCCAGCAGCGGGGACAGGGGATCACCCCTCCACTTT.